This TCR beta chain was observed in a study of cytomegalovirus exposure and HLA in healthy donors. Study-level points and caveats: Cytomegalovirus-associated TCR beta chains were listed, numbering under 200.

Germline V gene data show CDR1 as LNHDA and CDR2 as SQIVND (reference sequence). The CDR3 is 13 amino acids. V was trimmed by 3 bases and J by 6 bases, leaving 9 bases between them. The donors (healthy individuals) were bone marrow donors. Primers included in the PCR were 60 Vbeta and 13 Jbeta primers. The method was immunoSEQ multiplex PCR; TCRdb's version includes in-frame clones alone and lacks a portion of them. The sample includes about 67,000 clones, 65% to 70% seen only once; the top ten take more than 2%. Note on this clone: Its antigen remains unknown.

The chain carries TRBV19 and TRBJ1-5; D is possibly TRBD1 (5 bases). This receptor was identified in a woman younger than 45 in good health and CMV-seronegative. Sequenced input: PBMCs. The CDR3 DNA sequence: TGTGCCAGTAGTATTGGAACAGGTCAGCCCCAGCATTTT. Its translation: CASSIGTGQPQHF.